This TCR beta chain was recorded in a study of T cell repertoires in cytomegalovirus infection. Study-wide context: A matching HLA type, together with CMV infection, was signaled by public TCR beta signatures.

TCRdb reanalysed the reads using MiXCR and keeps one entry per CDR3 protein. In the table there are roughly 500,000 distinct CDR3 sequences, 30% to 40% of which are singletons. Study-wide results and limits: Cumulative frequency of public TCR beta families picked out carriers of CMV plus the relevant HLA.

This CDR3 spans 14 amino acids. V was clipped by 6 bases and J by 3 bases; unmatched bases: 8. About this clonotype itself: The target antigen is unknown.

The chain couples TRBV12-3 or TRBV12-4 to TRBJ2-7; 7 nucleotides match TRBD1. Sequenced here: cultured PBMCs, sampled from culture after CMV antigen stimulation. This clonotype was obtained from a human donor in good health (CMV status not recorded). Some clones in this sample may be carry-over from other donors' samples. The CDR3 DNA reads as TGTGCCAGCAGCCCGACAGGGACCTACTACGAGCAGTACGTC. Translation: CASSPTGTYYEQYV.